These T cell receptor beta chains were read from a single sample in a study of CD8 T cells in ankylosing spondylitis. TCRdb ran MiXCR on the 5' RACE reads and lists one entry per CDR3 protein. Here the sample spans about 400,000 distinct CDR3 sequences, approximately 22% being singletons. The sequencing input was blood, either unsorted or a sorted T cell fraction (not recorded which). Every receptor here comes from a male donor with ankylosing spondylitis or in good health (not recorded which). CDR3s include the opening cysteine and the closing phenylalanine or tryptophan. The D gene is left open where the match is weak. Expanded clones get a size class; other rows say once, few or many, or leave the size out.

j_call d_call v_call clone_size cdr3_aa cdr3_nt
TRBJ1-1 . TRBV12-3/TRBV12-4 . CASSLGLGEAFF TGTGCCAGCAGTTTAGGGCTTGGTGAAGCTTTCTTT
TRBJ2-3 . TRBV10-3 . CATRNGRTSTDTQYF TGTGCCACCCGAAACGGGAGAACTAGCACAGATACGCAGTATTTT
TRBJ2-1 . TRBV12-3/TRBV12-4 many CASSLGTSGEQFF TGTGCCAGCAGTCTAGGGACATCTGGGGAGCAGTTCTTC
TRBJ2-3 . TRBV12-3/TRBV12-4 . CASTLTGVSTDTQYF TGTGCCAGCACTCTCACCGGAGTTAGCACAGATACGCAGTATTTT
TRBJ2-7 TRBD1 TRBV20-1 . CSAPRPDRGHEQYF TGCAGTGCTCCCAGGCCGGACAGGGGACACGAGCAGTACTTC
TRBJ1-5 . TRBV12-3/TRBV12-4 many CASSTGENNQPQHF TGTGCCAGCAGCACCGGGGAGAACAATCAGCCCCAGCATTTT
TRBJ2-1 TRBD2 TRBV28 once CASSLGTASVLAGGEQFF TGTGCCAGCAGTTTAGGTACCGCGTCGGTACTAGCGGGGGGGGAGCAGTTCTTC
TRBJ2-7 TRBD1 TRBV4-1 few CASSQDPRDRSYEQYF TGCGCCAGCAGCCAAGATCCCCGGGACAGAAGCTACGAGCAGTACTTC
TRBJ2-2 . TRBV11-1 . CASSLGPFLSGHLGHTGELFF TGTGCCAGCAGCTTAGGACCTTTTCTATCGGGACACCTTGGGCACACCGGGGAGCTGTTTTTT
TRBJ1-3 . TRBV28 few CASTDRVGNTIYF TGTGCCAGCACGGACAGAGTGGGAAACACCATATATTTT
TRBJ2-2 . TRBV11-2 few CASSFTQASNTGELFF TGTGCCAGCAGCTTTACTCAGGCCTCGAACACCGGGGAGCTGTTTTTT
TRBJ2-1 TRBD1 TRBV24-1 . CATQGQKVDNEQFF TGTGCCACCCAGGGACAGAAGGTCGACAATGAGCAGTTCTTC
TRBJ2-3 TRBD1 TRBV4-1 . CATTGGNTDTQYF TGCGCCACGACAGGGGGGAACACAGATACGCAGTATTTT
TRBJ1-1 . TRBV20-1 . CSAAPGLYAEAFF TGCAGTGCTGCTCCGGGTCTATACGCTGAAGCTTTCTTT
TRBJ2-3 TRBD2 TRBV12-3/TRBV12-4 . CASTPWGGSTDTQYF TGTGCCAGCACCCCTTGGGGGGGGAGCACAGATACGCAGTATTTT
TRBJ2-2 TRBD2 TRBV7-8 . CASSDERGAPNTGELFF TGTGCCAGCAGTGATGAGCGGGGGGCTCCGAACACCGGGGAGCTGTTTTTT
TRBJ2-7 TRBD1 TRBV5-1 . CASSSEQGQGYEQYF TGCGCCAGCAGCTCCGAGCAGGGACAGGGCTACGAGCAGTACTTC